The T cell receptor (beta chain) under discussion was sequenced for a study of blood T cell repertoires in COVID-19. Source study methods: Reference gene primer amplification in the assay estimated nucleated cell counts. Using immunoSEQ multiplex PCR, the repertoire was profiled, and TCRdb retains in-frame clones only, with some absent. V, J and clone size derive from that table, while D and trimming were established from the DNA sequence. The sample has some 300,000 clones, around 92% seen once. The germline V gene has CDR1 MNHNY and CDR2 SVGAGI (reference sequence). The CDR3 has 16 amino acids. Trimming stripped 2 bases from V and 4 bases from J, with 15 bases between. The study drew participants aged about 18 to 95 years from about two dozen US areas. Each participant's cohort was designated according to participant-reported clinical history.

Material for sequencing was PBMCs or T cells enriched from blood (not recorded which). This rearrangement joins TRBV6-6 to TRBJ2-1, with a weak D call TRBD1 (5 bases). The clonotype comes from a woman aged 25 to 39 who had recovered from COVID-19. The CDR3 bases are TGTGCCAGCAGTTACGTAAGGGGCAGATCGTACAATGAGCAGTTCTTC. Its translation is CASSYVRGRSYNEQFF.